The next 12 T cell receptor beta chains were all read from a single sample in a study of T cells in Graves' hyperthyroidism and ophthalmopathy. TCR beta CDR3 sequences were amplified from RNA transcripts. With the HTBI primer set, the TCR CDR3 went through a first round of RT-PCR. One entry per CDR3 protein results from TCRdb running MiXCR on the multiplex PCR reads. Seen here are fewer than 700,000 distinct CDR3 sequences, about 16% observed once, and the top ten hold approximately 3.8%. The sample consisted of blood. These receptors were obtained from a woman in her twenties or thirties with Graves' hyperthyroidism.

Many counts were recorded for this clonotype. The chain combines TRBV27 with TRBJ1-5, with TRBD1 matching 9 bases. In germline, CDR1 is MNHEY, CDR2 SMNVEV (reference sequence). The CDR3 covers 20 residues. The J segment lost 0 bases and the V segment lost 7 bases, leaving 19 bases of the junction unmatched. CDR3 nucleotides: TGTGCCAGCACCGTGACGATGATACAGGGGGCCCGTTATAGCAATCAGCCCCAGCATTTT. Translation: CASTVTMIQGARYSNQPQHF.

The rearrangement uses TRBV6-4 and TRBJ2-2, with 9 bases aligning to TRBD2. CDR3 length: 14 residues. CDR1 is MRHNA and CDR2 is SNTAGT in the germline V gene. The ends lost 10 bases at V and 2 bases at J; junction bases unmatched: 5. The CDR3 sequence is CATATSGNTGELFF. The CDR3 nucleotides read TGTGCCACCGCGACTAGCGGAAACACCGGGGAGCTGTTTTTT.

This clonotype was counted at least ten times. V usage is TRBV19 and J usage is TRBJ2-1; no definite D call. CDR1 LNHDA and CDR2 SQIVND come from the germline V gene (reference sequence). The CDR3 is 12 amino acids. Trimming removed 2 bases from V and 5 bases from J, with 4 bases in between. For the CDR3, the DNA is TGTGCCAGTAGTATAAGCCACAATGAGCAGTTCTTC. Protein product: CASSISHNEQFF.

This clonotype was picked up many times. The gene calls are TRBV3-1 and TRBJ1-1; D is uncertain. CDR3 size: 14 residues. V lost 4 bases and J lost 8, with 17 bases in between. Per germline, CDR1 LGHDT and CDR2 YNNKEL (reference sequence). CDR3 in DNA: TGTGCCAGCAGCCTAGGAACAGTCGCCGTGGAAGCTTTCTTT. Encoded protein: CASSLGTVAVEAFF.

On this clonotype itself: A read error may produce the germline difference seen at one junction end. The rearrangement joins TRBV28 to TRBJ2-1; 7 positions match TRBD2. The germline CDR1 and CDR2 sequences are MDHEN and SYDVKM. The CDR3 length is 16 residues. In DNA form, the CDR3 reads TGTGCCAACAGTGCCCCCGGGACTACAACCTACAATGAGCAGTTCTTC. Its translation: CANSAPGTTTYNEQFF.

The chain joins TRBV19 to TRBJ2-1, with 8 bases identical to TRBD2. The J segment lost 7 bases and the V segment lost 7 bases, leaving 15 bases of the junction unmatched. The CDR3 is made up of 16 amino acids. CDR1 is LNHDA and CDR2 is SQIVND in the germline V gene (reference sequence). CDR3 in DNA: TGTGCCAGTACCGAGCTTCCAGCGGGAGCAGGGAATGAGCAGTTCTTC. This gives the protein CASTELPAGAGNEQFF.

This clonotype was seen many times. The V gene is TRBV27, the J gene TRBJ2-7; the match to TRBD1 covers 9 bases. V lost 7 bases, J lost 3 bases, and 4 bases stayed unmatched. This CDR3 is built from 13 residues. Germline-derived CDR1 and CDR2 are MNHEY and SMNVEV (reference sequence). For the CDR3, the DNA is TGTGCCAGCACGGTGACAGGGGGCTACGAGCAGTACTTC. Translation gives CASTVTGGYEQYF.

Many counts were recorded for this clonotype. This chain connects TRBV5-1 to TRBJ2-1; the D is unclear. This CDR3 spans 14 amino acids. V lost 2 bases to trimming and J lost 2 bases, with 8 bases between them. Germline assignment: CDR1 SGHRS and CDR2 YFSETQ. The chain's CDR3 is CASSLNRAYNEQFF. In DNA form, the CDR3 reads TGCGCCAGCAGCTTAAACCGGGCCTACAATGAGCAGTTCTTC.

Turning to this clonotype: This may be a read error: a much more frequent sequence differs by one nucleotide. The J gene is TRBJ2-1, the V gene TRBV12-3 or TRBV12-4, with D perhaps matching TRBD2 (6 bases). The DNA matches TRBJ2-7 better at its end, which makes the J call doubtful. This CDR3 region has 15 residues. The CDR3 nucleotides are TGTGCCAGCAGTTTTGGCGTAGCGGCATACAATGAGCAGTACTTC. It yields the protein CASSFGVAAYNEQYF.

This clonotype was picked up many times. The chain is built from TRBV30 and TRBJ1-5; D is uncertain. The CDR3 is 13 residues long. Germline V gene lookup returns CDR1 GTSNPN and CDR2 SVGIG (reference sequence). Deletions cut 1 base from V and 0 bases from J, with 4 bases between. CDR3 loop: CAWSGYSNQPQHF. Written as DNA, the CDR3 is TGTGCCTGGAGTGGGTATAGCAATCAGCCCCAGCATTTT.

This clonotype turned up a few times. The chain employs TRBV5-4 and TRBJ1-2; 7 positions match TRBD1. The V gene end was trimmed by 7 bases and the J gene end by 6 bases; junction bases not matched to a gene: 6. Looked up from germline, CDR1 is SGHNT and CDR2 is YYREEE (reference sequence). This CDR3 has 12 amino acids. This CDR3 reads CASWSGQDGYTF. The CDR3 DNA reads as TGTGCCAGCTGGTCAGGACAGGATGGCTACACCTTC.

This clonotype showed up just once. A clone one base away is much larger, so this may be a read error. For the CDR3, the DNA is TGTGCCTGGAGTGGACTGAACAGTGAAGCTTTCTTT. Translated: CAWSGLNSEAFF. The chain joins TRBV30 to TRBJ1-1, with no clear D. The CDR3 sequence is 12 residues long. Germline-derived CDR1 and CDR2 are GTSNPN and SVGIG (reference sequence). The variable domain in full, completed from reference TRBV30 and TRBJ1-1, reads SQTIHQWPATLVQPVGSPLSLECTVEGTSNPNLYWYRQAAGRGLQLLFYSVGIGQISSEVPQNLSASRPQDRQFILSSKKLLLSDSGFYLCAWSGLNSEAFFGQGTRLTVV.